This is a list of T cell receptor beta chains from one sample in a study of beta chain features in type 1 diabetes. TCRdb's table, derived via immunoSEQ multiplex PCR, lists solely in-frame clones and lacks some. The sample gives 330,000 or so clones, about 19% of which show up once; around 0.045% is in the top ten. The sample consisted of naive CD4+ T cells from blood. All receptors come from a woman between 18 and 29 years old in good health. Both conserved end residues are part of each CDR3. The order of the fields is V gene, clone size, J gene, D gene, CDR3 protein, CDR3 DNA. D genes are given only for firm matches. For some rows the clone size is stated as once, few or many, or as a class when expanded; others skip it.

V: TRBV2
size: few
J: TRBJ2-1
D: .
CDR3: CARGGGTALYNEQFF
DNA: TGTGCCAGAGGGGGCGGGACGGCTCTATACAATGAGCAGTTCTTC

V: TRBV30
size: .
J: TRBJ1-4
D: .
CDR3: CAFGQNEKLFF
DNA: TGTGCCTTCGGACAGAATGAAAAACTGTTTTTT

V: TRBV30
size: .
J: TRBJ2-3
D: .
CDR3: CAWSVSGDTQYF
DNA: TGTGCCTGGAGTGTTTCCGGAGATACGCAGTATTTT

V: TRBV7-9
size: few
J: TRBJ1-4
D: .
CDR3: CASSLYRAGEKLFF
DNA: TGTGCCAGCAGCTTATACAGAGCAGGGGAAAAACTGTTTTTT

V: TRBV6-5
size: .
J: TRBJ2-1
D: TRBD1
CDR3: CASRKGQGAREQFF
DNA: TGTGCCAGCAGGAAAGGACAGGGGGCGAGGGAGCAGTTCTTC

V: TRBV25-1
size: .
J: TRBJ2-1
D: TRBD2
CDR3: CASSEGGSGVDNEQFF
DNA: TGTGCCAGCAGCGAGGGAGGGAGCGGGGTCGACAATGAGCAGTTCTTC

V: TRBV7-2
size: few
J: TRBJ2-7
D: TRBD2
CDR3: CASSLGGGGAREQYF
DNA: TGTGCCAGCAGCTTAGGTGGCGGGGGGGCCCGCGAGCAGTACTTC

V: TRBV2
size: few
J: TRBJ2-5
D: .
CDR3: CASSEASAQYF
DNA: TGTGCCAGCAGTGAGGCTAGCGCCCAGTACTTC

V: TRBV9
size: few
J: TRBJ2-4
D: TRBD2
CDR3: CASSQGLAGGTRDIQYF
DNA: TGTGCCAGCAGCCAAGGACTAGCGGGAGGGACGAGGGACATTCAGTACTTC

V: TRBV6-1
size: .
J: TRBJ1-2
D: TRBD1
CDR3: CASSSGTGRSGYTF
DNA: TGTGCCAGCAGCTCCGGGACAGGGCGTTCTGGCTACACCTTC

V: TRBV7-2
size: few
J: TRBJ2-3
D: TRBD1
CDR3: CASSLGTGVTDTQYF
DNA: TGTGCCAGCAGCCTCGGGACAGGGGTTACAGATACGCAGTATTTT

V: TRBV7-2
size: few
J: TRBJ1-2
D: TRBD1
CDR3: CASSPGQGNGYTF
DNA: TGTGCCAGCAGCCCGGGACAGGGGAATGGCTACACCTTC

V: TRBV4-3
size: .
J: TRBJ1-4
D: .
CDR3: CASSRVEGPAKLFF
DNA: TGCGCCAGCAGCCGCGTAGAGGGCCCGGCAAAACTGTTTTTT

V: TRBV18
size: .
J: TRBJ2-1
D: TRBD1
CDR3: CASSVTWTGTGAYNEQFF
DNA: TGTGCCAGCTCAGTTACCTGGACTGGGACAGGAGCCTACAATGAGCAGTTCTTC

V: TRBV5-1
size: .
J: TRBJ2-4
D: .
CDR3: CASSFGQLEDIQYF
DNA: TGCGCCAGCAGCTTCGGACAGTTGGAAGACATTCAGTACTTC

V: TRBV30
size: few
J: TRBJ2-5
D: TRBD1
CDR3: CAWRYRGQETQYF
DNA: TGTGCCTGGAGATACAGGGGGCAAGAGACCCAGTACTTC

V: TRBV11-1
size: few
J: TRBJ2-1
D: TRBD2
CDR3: CASKGLAGYNEQFF
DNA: TGTGCCAGCAAAGGACTAGCGGGATATAATGAGCAGTTCTTC

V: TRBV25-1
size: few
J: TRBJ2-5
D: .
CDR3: CASSNPSRETQYF
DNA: TGTGCCAGCAGTAACCCCTCGCGGGAGACCCAGTACTTC

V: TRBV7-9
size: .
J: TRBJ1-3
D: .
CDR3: CASSLVEGGLSGNTIYF
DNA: TGTGCCAGCAGCTTAGTGGAAGGCGGGCTCTCTGGAAACACCATATATTTT

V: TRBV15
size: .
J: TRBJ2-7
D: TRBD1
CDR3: CATSRDRGQSYEQYF
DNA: TGTGCCACCAGCAGAGATCGGGGACAGAGCTACGAGCAGTACTTC

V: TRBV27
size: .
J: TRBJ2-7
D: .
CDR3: CASRGMGGANEQYF
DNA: TGTGCCAGCAGGGGAATGGGGGGGGCGAACGAGCAGTACTTC

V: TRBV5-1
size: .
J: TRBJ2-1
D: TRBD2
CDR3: CASSLRSGREGFF
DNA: TGCGCCAGCAGCTTGCGTAGCGGGAGAGAGGGGTTCTTC

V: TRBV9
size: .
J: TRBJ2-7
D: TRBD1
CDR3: CASSAGQGTYEQYF
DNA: TGTGCCAGCAGCGCGGGACAGGGGACCTACGAGCAGTACTTC

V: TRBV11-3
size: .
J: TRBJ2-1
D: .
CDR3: CASSISGSNNEQFF
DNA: TGTGCCAGCAGCATCTCCGGGAGTAACAATGAGCAGTTCTTC

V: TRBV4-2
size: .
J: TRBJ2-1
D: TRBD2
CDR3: CASSHAIAGGNEQFF
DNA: TGTGCCAGCAGCCACGCTATAGCGGGGGGAAATGAGCAGTTCTTC

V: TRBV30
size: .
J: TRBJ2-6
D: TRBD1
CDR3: CACRDRTSGANVLTF
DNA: TGTGCCTGCCGGGACAGGACCTCTGGGGCCAACGTCCTGACTTTC

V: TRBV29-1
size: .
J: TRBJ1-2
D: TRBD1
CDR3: CSVGATGAVGYTF
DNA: TGCAGCGTTGGGGCGACAGGGGCAGTAGGCTACACCTTC

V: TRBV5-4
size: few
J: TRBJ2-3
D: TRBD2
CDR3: CASSLIAGDDTQYF
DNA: TGTGCCAGCAGTTTAATAGCGGGAGACGATACGCAGTATTTT

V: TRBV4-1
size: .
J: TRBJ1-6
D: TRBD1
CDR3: CASSQQQGAPNSPLHF
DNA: TGCGCCAGCAGCCAGCAACAGGGGGCTCCTAATTCACCCCTCCACTTT

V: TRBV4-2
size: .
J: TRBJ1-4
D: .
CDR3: CASSQGQASTNEKLFF
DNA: TGTGCCAGCAGCCAAGGACAGGCCTCAACTAATGAAAAACTGTTTTTT

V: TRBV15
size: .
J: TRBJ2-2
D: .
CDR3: CATSRDRQGRNTGELFF
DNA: TGTGCCACCAGCAGAGATCGGCAGGGGAGGAACACCGGGGAGCTGTTTTTT

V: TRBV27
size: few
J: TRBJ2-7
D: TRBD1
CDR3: CASSIVGTGKGEQYF
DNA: TGTGCCAGCAGTATCGTTGGGACAGGGAAGGGCGAGCAGTACTTC

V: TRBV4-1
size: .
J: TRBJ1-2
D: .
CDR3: CASSQEVAGVLSSYTF
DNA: TGCGCCAGCAGCCAAGAAGTGGCAGGGGTCTTGAGTAGCTACACCTTC

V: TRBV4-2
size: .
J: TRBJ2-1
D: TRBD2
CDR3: CASSARLADYNEQFF
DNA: TGTGCCAGCAGCGCTCGACTAGCGGACTACAATGAGCAGTTCTTC

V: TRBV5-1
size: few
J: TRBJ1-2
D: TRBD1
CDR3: CASSVLDRLQGGYTF
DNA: TGCGCCAGCAGCGTTCTGGACAGGCTCCAGGGTGGCTACACCTTC

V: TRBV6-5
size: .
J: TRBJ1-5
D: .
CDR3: CASSNKGVNQPQHF
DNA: TGTGCCAGCAGTAACAAGGGGGTCAATCAGCCCCAGCATTTT

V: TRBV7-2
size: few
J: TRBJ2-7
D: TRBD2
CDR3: CASSFSGAYEQYF
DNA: TGTGCCAGCAGCTTTAGCGGGGCTTACGAGCAGTACTTC

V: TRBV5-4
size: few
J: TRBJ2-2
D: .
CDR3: CASSFGSRDTGELFF
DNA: TGTGCCAGCAGCTTTGGCTCGAGGGACACCGGGGAGCTGTTTTTT

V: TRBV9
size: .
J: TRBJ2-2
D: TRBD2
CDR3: CASSVGAGAGELFF
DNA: TGTGCCAGCAGCGTAGGCGCGGGGGCCGGGGAGCTGTTTTTT

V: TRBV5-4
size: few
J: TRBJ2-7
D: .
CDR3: CASSLGQGTSYEQYF
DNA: TGTGCCAGCAGCTTGGGGCAGGGGACCTCCTACGAGCAGTACTTC

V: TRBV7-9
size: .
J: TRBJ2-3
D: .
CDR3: CASSPIGRGRTDTQYF
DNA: TGTGCCAGCAGCCCCATCGGGCGGGGGCGCACAGATACGCAGTATTTT

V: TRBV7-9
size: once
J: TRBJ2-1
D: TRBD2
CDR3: CASSSLAGGSRKPNEQFF
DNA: TGTGCCAGCAGCTCTTTAGCGGGGGGTTCCCGAAAGCCCAATGAGCAGTTCTTC

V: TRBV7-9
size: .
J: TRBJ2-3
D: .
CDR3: CASSPRQASTDTQYF
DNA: TGTGCCAGCAGCCCCCGACAGGCGAGCACAGATACGCAGTATTTT

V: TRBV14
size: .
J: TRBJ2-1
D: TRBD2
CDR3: CASSPLSGGSYNEQFF
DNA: TGTGCCAGCAGCCCCCTCAGCGGGGGGTCCTACAATGAGCAGTTCTTC

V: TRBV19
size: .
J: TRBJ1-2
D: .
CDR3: CASSLLLSDGYTF
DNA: TGTGCCAGTAGCCTCTTACTATCCGATGGCTACACCTTC

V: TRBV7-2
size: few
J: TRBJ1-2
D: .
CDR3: CASSPDRSYGYTF
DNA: TGTGCCAGCAGCCCTGACAGGTCCTATGGCTACACCTTC

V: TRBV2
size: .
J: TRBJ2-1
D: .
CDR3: CASKTGTAYNEQFF
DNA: TGTGCCAGCAAGACAGGGACTGCCTACAATGAGCAGTTCTTC

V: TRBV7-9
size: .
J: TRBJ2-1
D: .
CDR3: CASSLVPGVRNEQFF
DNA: TGTGCCAGCAGCTTGGTGCCAGGGGTTAGGAATGAGCAGTTCTTC

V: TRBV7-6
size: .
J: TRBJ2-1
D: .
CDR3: CASSSLHEQFF
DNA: TGTGCCAGCAGCTCACTCCATGAGCAGTTCTTC

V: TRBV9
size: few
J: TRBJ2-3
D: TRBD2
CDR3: CASSVELAGVGSMVHTQYF
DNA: TGTGCCAGCAGCGTAGAACTAGCGGGAGTGGGGAGCATGGTACATACGCAGTATTTT

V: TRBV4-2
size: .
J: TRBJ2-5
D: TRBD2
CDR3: CASTNLSGKGRETQYF
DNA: TGTGCCAGTACTAACCTTAGCGGGAAAGGTCGAGAGACCCAGTACTTC

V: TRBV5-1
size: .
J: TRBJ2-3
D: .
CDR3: CASRGGVSTDTQYF
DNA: TGCGCCAGCAGAGGAGGGGTAAGCACAGATACGCAGTATTTT